The 8 T cell receptor beta chains below all came from one sample that was sequenced in a study of cytomegalovirus exposure and HLA in healthy donors. A multiplex PCR was run with 60 Vbeta primers and 13 Jbeta primers. Assay used: immunoSEQ multiplex PCR; TCRdb lists only in-frame clones, some missing. Counted here are about 93,000 clones, roughly 73% occurring once; the ten biggest clones make up approximately 2%. Input material: PBMCs. The source is a boy younger than 18 in good health and CMV-seronegative.

The chain recombines TRBV7-2 with TRBJ1-2; TRBD1 is a possible D gene (6 bases). CDR1 is SGHTA and CDR2 is FQGNSA in the germline V gene. Trimming left V 5 bases short and J 0 bases short, with 10 bases between. The CDR3 has 14 amino acids. The CDR3 sequence: CASSPGAANYGYTF. CDR3 bases: TGTGCCAGCAGCCCAGGGGCAGCTAACTATGGCTACACCTTC. The full variable domain, with the rest looked up from reference TRBV7-2 and TRBJ1-2, is GAGVSQSPSNKVTEKGKDVELRCDPISGHTALYWYRQSLGQGLEFLIYFQGNSAPDKSGLPSDRFSAERTGGSVSTLTIQRTQQEDSAVYLCASSPGAANYGYTFGSGTRLTVV.

This chain joins TRBV13 and TRBJ2-7, with TRBD2 matching 8 bases. CDR1 and CDR2 from the germline V gene are PRHDT and FYEKMQ (reference sequence). The ends lost 5 bases at V and 2 bases at J; junction bases unmatched: 14. CDR3 length: 17 amino acids. CDR3 coding DNA: TGTGCCAGCAGCCAACTCGTTAAAACTAGCGGAACCTACGAGCAGTACTTC. Its translation is CASSQLVKTSGTYEQYF.

The gene calls are TRBV15 and TRBJ2-7; TRBD2 aligns across 7 bases. The length of the CDR3 is 15 residues. Germline V gives CDR1 LNHNV, CDR2 YYDKDF (reference sequence). The V gene end was trimmed by 0 bases and the J gene end by 3 bases; junction bases not matched to a gene: 5. The CDR3 region is CATSRERERDYEQYF. The CDR3 DNA reads TGTGCCACCAGCAGAGAGCGGGAGAGAGACTACGAGCAGTACTTC.

The V and J genes are TRBV27 and TRBJ2-2, with D unclear. Deletions cut 3 bases from V and 3 bases from J, with 5 bases between. In germline, CDR1 is MNHEY, CDR2 SMNVEV (reference sequence). This CDR3 has 13 amino acids. The CDR3 region is CASSFHYTGELFF. The CDR3 DNA reads TGTGCCAGCAGTTTCCATTACACCGGGGAGCTGTTTTTT.

V gene TRBV29-1 combines with J gene TRBJ1-2; D is possibly TRBD1 (5 bases). Trimming stripped 0 bases from V and 8 bases from J, with 22 bases between. Germline V gene lookup returns CDR1 SQVTM and CDR2 ANQGSEA. The CDR3 covers 16 residues. The CDR3 spells CSVEDQVWRGEGGYTF. The CDR3 DNA sequence: TGCAGCGTTGAAGATCAGGTCTGGAGGGGAGAAGGCGGCTACACCTTC.

The rearrangement uses TRBV30 and TRBJ1-4; D is unresolved. Trimming took 3 bases from V and 6 from J, leaving 2 bases between them. This CDR3 comprises 10 residues. Per germline, CDR1 GTSNPN and CDR2 SVGIG (reference sequence). The CDR3: CAWSDEKLFF. The CDR3 DNA follows: TGTGCCTGGAGCGATGAAAAACTGTTTTTT.

The gene calls are TRBV6-5 and TRBJ1-2, with a possible D match to TRBD1 (5 bases). Trimming took 5 bases from V and 3 from J, leaving 13 bases between them. Germline lookup yields CDR1 MNHEY and CDR2 SVGAGI. This CDR3 contains 14 residues. CDR3 amino acids: CASSVGGVDYGYTF. The CDR3 DNA is TGTGCCAGCAGTGTCGGGGGGGTCGACTATGGCTACACCTTC.

The chain links TRBV6-5 to TRBJ2-7; 7 bases align to TRBD1. CDR3 length: 14 residues. Germline lookup yields CDR1 MNHEY and CDR2 SVGAGI. With V trimmed by 7 bases and J by 2 bases, 8 bases remained unmatched. The CDR3 coding sequence is TGTGCCAGCATCTCTCCCGGGACAGCCTACGAGCAGTACTTC. Its protein product is CASISPGTAYEQYF.